What follows describes a single TCR beta chain. Its binding antigen is unknown. No clone much larger than this one lies a single base away; base qualities are absent. The treatment or condition label here, explained by the study, means: roughly 10-day PBMC culture with coronavirus spike peptide pools or control peptides (ViraFEST assay). The ViraFEST assay was used in the study, in which antigen-specific T cells were expanded with peptide pools and expanded clonotypes were subsequently identified by TCR sequencing. The positive SARS-CoV-2 PCR tests of the convalescent patients were dated from March to December 2020, before the Alpha, Beta and Delta variants emerged in the United States. PBMCs were cultured at approximately 2 million per well in IMDM supplemented with 5% human AB serum and about 10 IU/ml IL-2, with about 11 ug/ml peptide pools added. Half of the culture medium was replaced with fresh IL-2-containing medium on days 3 and 7. CD4+ T cells were isolated after less than twelve days of culture through negative selection using the EasySep CD4+ T cell isolation kit. Ficoll-Paque Plus gradient centrifugation was used to isolate PBMCs from whole blood, and the isolated PBMCs were then either used fresh or cryopreserved at -140C. Triplicate wells were generally used for each culture condition.

These data originate in a study of vaccination and CD4 T cells after COVID-19 (dated by TCRdb to between 2021 and 2023). About the full investigation: Every convalescent patient had a positive nasal swab PCR test for SARS-CoV-2, with mild disease in roughly ten patients and severe disease in one. Post-COVID blood samples from convalescent patients were collected a median of 101 days after diagnosis, with a range of roughly 30 to 170 days. Participants got two doses of the Pfizer-BioNTech BNT162b2 vaccine (n=8) or two doses of the Moderna mRNA-1273 vaccine (n=2). Control cultures used a CEFX viral epitope pool as positive control, an HIV-1 Nef peptide pool as negative control, or no peptide. The convalescent cohort included six males and four females, with two Hispanic individuals, seven Caucasians, two Asians and one multiracial person. Post-vaccine blood samples were taken a median of around 70 days after the second vaccine dose, with a range of roughly 14 to 241 days. In under twelve COVID-19 convalescent patients and a handful of infection-naive healthy vaccine recipients, researchers compared the spike-specific CD4+ TCR repertoire from before mRNA vaccination with the repertoire from after. Culture stimuli were overlapping spike peptide pools from SARS-CoV-2 and from the common cold coronaviruses HCoV-NL63, HCoV-OC43 and HCoV-229E. General findings and caveats noted by the study authors: In convalescent patients, a median about 86% of post-vaccine SARS-CoV-2-reactive clones were detected only after vaccination, and vaccine-specific priming was suggested by this finding. The number of convalescent patients in the study was relatively small, and the study did not examine early timepoints following natural infection. The median count of SARS-CoV-2-reactive clonotypes went up from under 25 after infection to about 40 after vaccination, although the change was not significant. Of the vaccine-specific clones in convalescent patients, 304 of 307, or nearly all, reacted only to SARS-CoV-2 spike and did not cross-react with common cold coronaviruses.

From the cysteine through the phenylalanine, the CDR3 covers 16 amino acids. Only the CDR3 portion is preserved as DNA: 48 bases, with reading frame beginning at the first base. The junction carries 17 bases between V and J, which are trimmed by 2 bases and 4 bases respectively. CDR1 and CDR2, per the germline V gene, are SGHTA and FQGNSA. Library prep was done by PCR. DNA from cultured CD4+ T cells was subjected to TCR sequencing with the Oncomine TCR Beta short-read assay at the Johns Hopkins FTIC core. The QIAamp micro DNA kit was used to extract genomic DNA from the cultured CD4+ T cells. The Oncomine TCR Beta libraries from cultured CD4+ T cells were pooled using unique dual indexes and then sequenced on an Illumina iSeq 100. As for how the authors treated the data: Non-productive sequences were filtered out, and CDR3s that did not start with C, did not end with F or W, or were shorter than 7 amino acids were discarded. Antigen-specific clonotypes were identified using the MANAFEST web application through comparison of peptide-stimulated wells with reference and other culture wells. Positive clones required FDR below 0.05, an odds ratio above 5, and productive frequency above 0.1% in at least two of three replicate wells. A clonotype was classed as cross-reactive if the clonotype showed significant expansion both in SARS-CoV-2 spike wells and in at least one common cold coronavirus spike condition. CDR3 homology was assessed with Levenshtein distances (stringdist) and unrooted phylogenetic trees (ape) in R version 3.6.1. TCRdb reran the public reads through fastp at Q25 and MiXCR, keeping productive beta chains. One record per CDR3 amino acid sequence lists the most common genes and DNA. The V and J calls and clone size come from TCRdb's table, not from the authors' own analysis. The sample profile shows over 10,000 distinct CDR3 sequences; roughly four fifths of them were found once. The top ten clonotypes cover around 26% of the sample.

Specimen: CD4+ T cells from blood, cultured in vitro. The sequence joins TRBV7-2 to TRBJ2-5; no confident D gene assignment can be made. The receptor comes from a human donor who had recovered from COVID-19. The CDR3 region reads CASSLQLGIQTETQYF. The nucleotide sequence is TGTGCCAGCAGCTTACAACTGGGAATCCAGACAGAGACCCAGTACTTC.